The 28 T cell receptor beta chains below come from one sample, sequenced in a study of OX40 agonist ivuxolimab in advanced cancers. Only in-frame clones appear in the TCRdb table, and some are missing; sequencing was by immunoSEQ multiplex PCR. The sample lists about 53,000 clones, 80% to 85% occurring once. Specimen: CD4+ or CD8+ T cells sorted from blood, collected in a trial of the OX40 agonist ivuxolimab. All receptors come from an adult with an advanced solid tumor such as melanoma, head and neck, liver or kidney cancer.

The V gene is TRBV7-3, the J gene TRBJ1-1, with unresolved D. The ends were cut back, 2 bases at V and 5 bases at J, with 9 bases in the middle. The CDR3 extends over 13 amino acids. CDR1 and CDR2 (germline): SGHTA, FQGTGA. DNA for the CDR3: TGTGCCAGCAGCTTATCGTCGGGAACTGAAGCTTTCTTT. It encodes CASSLSSGTEAFF.

This clone was seen only once. This rearrangement joins TRBV7-9 to TRBJ2-7; no reliable D call. This CDR3 contains 14 residues. Germline CDR1 is SEHNR and CDR2 is FQNEAQ (reference sequence). V was pared by 1 base and J by 2 bases, with 9 bases between. The CDR3 nucleotides are TGTGCCAGCAGCTTAGGGGTCTTAACCTACGAGCAGTACTTC. Its translation: CASSLGVLTYEQYF.

This sequence joins TRBV2 and TRBJ2-3; D is unresolved. Trimming shortened V by 8 bases and J by 3 bases, and 12 bases separated the two germline ends. Germline V lookup: CDR1 SNHLY, CDR2 FYNNEI. CDR3 length equals 13 residues. DNA for the CDR3: TGTGCCAGCCTCGGAACCAGGACAGATACGCAGTATTTT. This sequence encodes CASLGTRTDTQYF. The full variable domain, completed using reference TRBV2 and TRBJ2-3, is EPEVTQTPSHQVTQMGQEVILRCVPISNHLYFYWYRQILGQKVEFLVSFYNNEISEKSEIFDDQFSVERPDGSNFTLKIRSTKLEDSAMYFCASLGTRTDTQYFGPGTRLTVL.

This chain connects TRBV4-1 to TRBJ2-2; D is possibly TRBD2 (5 bases). The CDR3 sequence is 15 residues long. Germline V gene data show CDR1 as MGHRA and CDR2 as YSYEKL. Trimming removed 4 bases at V and 0 bases at J, with 9 bases between. The CDR3 here is CASSPEGANTGELFF. The CDR3 DNA sequence: TGCGCCAGCAGCCCAGAGGGTGCGAACACCGGGGAGCTGTTTTTT.

The J gene is TRBJ1-5, the V gene TRBV11-3, with a possible D match to TRBD1 (6 bases). V lost 1 base to trimming and J lost 3 bases, with 10 bases between them. The CDR3 extends over 15 amino acids. The germline CDR1 and CDR2 sequences are SGHNT and YENEEA. CDR3 DNA: TGTGCCAGCAGCTTAGGGGGACAATTCAATCAGCCCCAGCATTTT. It translates to CASSLGGQFNQPQHF.

This clone was counted a single time. J is TRBJ2-5 and V is TRBV29-1; D may be TRBD2 (6 bases). V lost 7 bases and J lost 5, with 17 bases in between. The CDR3 loop spans 13 amino acids. The V gene's germline CDR1 is SQVTM and CDR2 ANQGSEA. In DNA form, the CDR3 reads TGCAGCGCCGGTCGCGGGGCGTCGGAGACCCAGTACTTC. Protein product: CSAGRGASETQYF.

The chain is built from TRBV11-2 and TRBJ2-7, with a weak D call TRBD1 (5 bases). Germline lookup yields CDR1 SGHAT and CDR2 FQNNGV. The V gene lost 3 bases and the J gene lost 3 bases, with 9 bases spanning the gap. The CDR3 contains 13 residues. The CDR3 sequence: CASSFRQGYEQYF. The CDR3 DNA is TGTGCCAGCAGCTTTAGGCAGGGCTACGAGCAGTACTTC.

The rearrangement uses TRBV27 and TRBJ2-7, with 9 bases lining up with TRBD2. The J segment lost 3 bases and the V segment lost 5 bases, leaving 8 bases of the junction unmatched. The CDR3 contains 15 residues. Germline lookup yields CDR1 MNHEY and CDR2 SMNVEV (reference sequence). This CDR3 is CASSGSGSLGYEQYF. The CDR3 DNA follows: TGTGCCAGCAGTGGTAGCGGGAGCTTGGGCTACGAGCAGTACTTC.

The genes are TRBV12-5 and TRBJ2-1; D gene uncertain. V lost 3 bases and J 3 bases, leaving 9 bases between the germline ends. The CDR3 is 14 residues long. CDR1 LGHNT and CDR2 FRNRAP come from the germline V gene. CDR3 bases: TGTGCTAGTGGTTTTTATCCCCTCTACAATGAGCAGTTCTTC. This translates into CASGFYPLYNEQFF.

J is TRBJ1-5 and V is TRBV19; maybe TRBD1 (5 bases). CDR3 length: 14 residues. Trimming pared 9 bases from V and 7 bases from J, leaving 19 bases between. The germline V gene has CDR1 LNHDA and CDR2 SQIVND (reference sequence). The CDR3 DNA follows: TGTGCCAGCGGCGGGGGGGTAGAGGGACAGCCCCAGCATTTT. This codes for CASGGGVEGQPQHF.

The chain has TRBV28 and TRBJ2-1, with D unresolved. Germline assignment: CDR1 MDHEN and CDR2 SYDVKM. The CDR3 sequence is 15 residues long. Trimming left V 6 bases short and J 2 bases short, with 14 bases between. The CDR3 sequence: CASRKRTQTYNEQFF. CDR3 sequence (DNA): TGTGCCAGCAGAAAAAGGACCCAAACCTACAATGAGCAGTTCTTC.

CDR3 residues: CASSFKAGQGTYEQYF. CDR3 DNA sequence: TGTGCCAGCAGCTTTAAGGCGGGGCAGGGGACCTACGAGCAGTACTTC. V and J are TRBV7-3 and TRBJ2-7; D is possibly TRBD1 or TRBD2 (6 bases each). The germline V gene has CDR1 SGHTA and CDR2 FQGTGA. V was clipped by 3 bases and J by 2 bases, with 17 bases between them. The CDR3 length is 16 residues.

The V gene is TRBV7-2, the J gene TRBJ2-1, with a weak D call TRBD1 (5 bases). The V gene's germline CDR1 is SGHTA and CDR2 FQGNSA. V dropped 2 bases and J dropped 3 bases, with 17 bases sitting between them. This CDR3 is 17 amino acids long. CDR3 sequence: CASSLSLQGKRYNEQFF. The DNA for the CDR3 is TGTGCCAGCAGCTTAAGTTTGCAGGGAAAGCGCTACAATGAGCAGTTCTTC.

The chain uses TRBV7-2 and TRBJ2-7; D is uncertain. V gave up 0 bases and J gave up 2 bases, with 8 bases separating them. Per the germline V gene, CDR1 is SGHTA and CDR2 is FQGNSA. This CDR3 region has 14 residues. CDR3 bases: TGTGCCAGCAGCTTAGCTGGCCTTACCTACGAGCAGTACTTC. Its translation: CASSLAGLTYEQYF.

This chain uses TRBV5-5 with TRBJ2-7; the D is unclear. V lost 3 bases to trimming and J lost 0 bases, with 10 bases between them. The germline V gene has CDR1 SGHKS and CDR2 YYEKEE (reference sequence). The CDR3 has 14 residues. CDR3 sequence: CASSSRFSSYEQYF. CDR3 coding DNA: TGTGCCAGCAGCTCCCGTTTCAGCTCCTACGAGCAGTACTTC.

CDR3 residues: CASSLRYNEQFF. As DNA, the CDR3 is TGTGCCAGCAGTCTACGATACAATGAGCAGTTCTTC. The chain links TRBV6-1 to TRBJ2-1; D is ambiguous. The CDR3 covers 12 residues. Trimming pared 5 bases from V and 4 bases from J, leaving 6 bases between. Germline lookup yields CDR1 MNHNS and CDR2 SASEGT.

The V gene is TRBV21-1, the J gene TRBJ2-7; TRBD1, the table's D call, lacks a check against the DNA. TRBV21-1 is listed as a pseudogene. This CDR3 spans 14 amino acids. This chain's CDR3 is CASSQGRVTSEQYF. The CDR3 DNA reads TGTGCCAGCAGTCAGGGCAGGGTAACAAGCGAGCAGTACTTC.

The rearrangement links TRBV29-1 to TRBJ1-1; D gene unclear. Trimming left V 4 bases short and J 11 bases short, with 17 bases between. Germline CDR1 is SQVTM and CDR2 is ANQGSEA. The CDR3 covers 12 residues. CDR3 protein: CSVVGRYLGAFF. In nucleotides, the CDR3 is TGCAGCGTTGTCGGCAGGTACCTGGGCGCTTTCTTT.

V is TRBV11-3 and J is TRBJ2-5; 9 nucleotides line up with TRBD1. Trimming at V came to 5 bases and at J to 4 bases, leaving 14 bases not matched to a gene. This CDR3 is 17 amino acids long. Germline CDR1 reads SGHNT; CDR2 reads YENEEA. CDR3 sequence reads: CASSEAGTGGAGETQYF. As DNA, the CDR3 is TGTGCCAGCAGCGAAGCTGGAACAGGGGGCGCCGGAGAGACCCAGTACTTC.

The chain joins TRBV5-1 to TRBJ2-3; 9 nucleotides agree with TRBD1. The junction had 4 bases not matched to a gene; V was cut back by 5 bases and J by 6 bases. CDR1 and CDR2 from the germline V gene are SGHRS and YFSETQ. CDR3 length: 13 residues. The CDR3: CASRLTGGDTQYF. The DNA for the CDR3 is TGCGCCAGCAGGTTGACAGGGGGGGATACGCAGTATTTT.

J is TRBJ2-4 and V is TRBV11-3; D not resolved. This CDR3 region has 17 residues. V gave up 0 bases and J gave up 3 bases, with 15 bases separating them. Germline V lookup: CDR1 SGHNT, CDR2 YENEEA. DNA for the CDR3: TGTGCCAGCAGCTTAGATTCCCGGCTGGGCGGCAAAAACATTCAGTACTTC. Translation: CASSLDSRLGGKNIQYF. The variable domain in full, completed from reference TRBV11-3 and TRBJ2-4, reads EAGVVQSPRYKIIEKKQPVAFWCNPISGHNTLYWYLQNLGQGPELLIRYENEEAVDDSQLPKDRFSAERLKGVDSTLKIQPAELGDSAVYLCASSLDSRLGGKNIQYFGAGTRLSVL.

The chain carries TRBV7-9 and TRBJ2-7; 12 bases line up with TRBD2. Trimming took 5 bases from V and 7 from J; bases not matched to a gene: 12. The CDR3 spans 16 residues. The V gene's germline CDR1 is SEHNR and CDR2 FQNEAQ (reference sequence). This CDR3 reads CASSPSGRARNHEQYF. CDR3 nucleotides: TGTGCCAGCAGCCCTAGCGGGAGGGCCCGAAATCATGAGCAGTACTTC.

The chain carries TRBV7-7 and TRBJ2-1, with 9 bases lining up with TRBD2. Germline assignment: CDR1 SSHAT and CDR2 FNYEAQ (reference sequence). The CDR3 runs 16 residues. J was trimmed by 5 bases and V by 5 bases; bases with no gene match: 10. CDR3 protein: CASSQNIAGANNEQFF. The CDR3 bases are TGTGCCAGCAGCCAGAATATAGCGGGAGCGAACAATGAGCAGTTCTTC.

In its sample, this clone was seen once. The V gene is TRBV5-4, the J gene TRBJ2-5; TRBD1 aligns across 8 bases. Germline V CDR1 and CDR2: SGHNT, YYREEE (reference sequence). There are 15 residues in the CDR3. V was clipped by 4 bases and J by 1 base; unmatched bases: 6. In DNA form, the CDR3 reads TGTGCCAGCAGCCCCAGGACAGGGACCCAAGAGACCCAGTACTTC. It codes for CASSPRTGTQETQYF.

The rearrangement links TRBV10-2 to TRBJ1-3; D is unresolved. With 2 bases removed from V and 0 bases from J, the gap between germline ends came to 14 bases. There are 17 residues in the CDR3. Germline V gene lookup returns CDR1 WSHSY and CDR2 SAAADI. The CDR3: CASSETFHGFSGNTIYF. The CDR3 nucleotides are TGCGCCAGCAGTGAGACTTTTCACGGGTTCTCTGGAAACACCATATATTTT.

This chain connects TRBV28 to TRBJ2-2; 12 nucleotides align to TRBD2. Trimming at V came to 2 bases and at J to 7 bases, leaving 17 bases not matched to a gene. Germline CDR1 reads MDHEN; CDR2 reads SYDVKM. The CDR3 is 20 amino acids. The DNA for the CDR3 is TGTGCCAGCAGTTTAGGGCTTGGATCTAGCGGGAGGGAAGGCGGCGGGGAGCTGTTTTTT. Protein product: CASSLGLGSSGREGGGELFF. Based on the CDR3 plus reference TRBV28 and TRBJ2-2, the full variable domain is DVKVTQSSRYLVKRTGEKVFLECVQDMDHENMFWYRQDPGLGLRLIYFSYDVKMKEKGDIPEGYSVSREKKERFSLILESASTNQTSMYLCASSLGLGSSGREGGGELFFGEGSRLTVL.

The chain joins TRBV5-1 to TRBJ2-1, with unresolved D. The CDR3 is 13 residues long. Between the trimmed V and J ends, which lost 3 bases and 7 bases, there was a span of 11 bases. Germline V CDR1 and CDR2: SGHRS, YFSETQ. The CDR3 region is CASSSDGANEQFF. CDR3 in DNA: TGCGCCAGCAGCTCCGACGGAGCAAATGAGCAGTTCTTC.

CDR3 sequence reads: CAWRGQGSSPLHF. DNA of the CDR3: TGTGCCTGGAGAGGACAGGGCTCTTCACCCCTCCACTTT. The V and J genes are TRBV30 and TRBJ1-6, with 8 positions matching TRBD1. Germline V gives CDR1 GTSNPN, CDR2 SVGIG (reference sequence). V lost 3 bases, J lost 9 bases, and 4 bases stayed unmatched. The CDR3 consists of 13 residues.